Following are 14 T cell receptor beta chains from one sample sequenced in a study of T cells in Graves' hyperthyroidism and ophthalmopathy. Amplification yielded TCR beta CDR3 regions, with RNA transcripts as the source. When the TCR CDR3 underwent first-round RT-PCR, the HTBI primer set was used. TCRdb re-called the multiplex PCR reads with MiXCR, one entry per CDR3 protein. This table holds about 300,000 distinct CDR3 sequences, roughly 18% found once. The material sequenced was blood. These receptors were obtained from a man aged 50 to 60 with Graves' ophthalmopathy.

This clonotype occurred a few times. V gene TRBV5-1 combines with J gene TRBJ1-1; D is ambiguous. The CDR3 is 11 residues long. Looked up from germline, CDR1 is SGHRS and CDR2 is YFSETQ. Deletions cut 1 base from V and 12 bases from J, with 10 bases between. The CDR3 nucleotides are TGCGCCAGCAGCTTGAACGACGCTACTTTCTTT. This sequence encodes CASSLNDATFF.

The chain joins TRBV27 to TRBJ2-5; 8 bases are shared with TRBD2. V was clipped by 6 bases and J by 7 bases; unmatched bases: 13. The CDR3 is 15 amino acids. Germline V CDR1 and CDR2: MNHEY, SMNVEV (reference sequence). The CDR3 DNA reads TGTGCCAGCAGCCCCCCCGGAGCGGGAGACGGGACCCAGTACTTC. Translated, it gives CASSPPGAGDGTQYF.

V and J are TRBV6-1 and TRBJ1-5; no reliable D call. The CDR3 length is 13 residues. Germline loops: CDR1 MNHNS, CDR2 SASEGT. V lost 7 bases and J 1 base, leaving 8 bases between the germline ends. CDR3 region: CASTDNSNQPQHF. CDR3 nucleotide sequence: TGTGCCAGCACCGACAACAGCAATCAGCCCCAGCATTTT.

This clonotype was found a few times. The J gene is TRBJ2-5, the V gene TRBV13; no clear D. Trimming removed 0 bases from V and 2 bases from J, with 10 bases in between. Per the germline V gene, CDR1 is PRHDT and CDR2 is FYEKMQ (reference sequence). This CDR3 comprises 15 residues. The CDR3, as DNA: TGTGCCAGCAGCTTAGGCCGGGCGCCTCAAGAGACCCAGTACTTC. Translating it yields CASSLGRAPQETQYF. The complete variable domain, with remaining parts taken from reference TRBV13 and TRBJ2-5, reads AAGVIQSPRHLIKEKRETATLKCYPIPRHDTVYWYQQGPGQDPQFLISFYEKMQSDKGSIPDRFSAQQFSDYHSELNMSSLELGDSALYFCASSLGRAPQETQYFGPGTRLLVL.

This clonotype was recorded many times. CDR3 loop: CASSQNGVWNEQYF. In DNA, the CDR3 is TGTGCCAGCAGCCAGAATGGGGTTTGGAACGAGCAGTACTTC. The gene calls are TRBV11-3 and TRBJ2-7; the D is unclear. This CDR3 has 14 amino acids. V shed 5 bases and J shed 5 bases, with 16 bases lying between them. Germline V gene sequence: CDR1 SGHNT, CDR2 YENEEA.

The chain combines TRBV3-1 with TRBJ1-5; no clear D. The CDR3 is 15 amino acids. Germline CDR1 is LGHDT and CDR2 is YNNKEL (reference sequence). The V end lost 1 base, the J end lost 7 bases, and 14 bases lay between the germline ends. In DNA, the CDR3 is TGTGCCAGCAGCCAAGGACGTGGGAATGGGCAGCCCCAGCATTTT. Amino acid sequence: CASSQGRGNGQPQHF.

This clonotype was found a few times. Written as DNA, the CDR3 is TGTGCCAGCAGTTTACTGCGGTGGGAACCTGGAAGCTCCTATAATTCACCCCTCCACTTT. Protein sequence: CASSLLRWEPGSSYNSPLHF. This chain joins TRBV28 and TRBJ1-6, with D uncertain. Trimming stripped 2 bases from V and 0 bases from J, with 20 bases between. The length of the CDR3 is 20 residues. In germline, CDR1 is MDHEN, CDR2 SYDVKM.

This clonotype appeared many times. The chain is built from TRBV6-1 and TRBJ1-1; perhaps TRBD1 as D (5 bases). V was clipped by 9 bases and J by 3 bases, with 17 bases between them. Germline V gene sequence: CDR1 MNHNS, CDR2 SASEGT. This CDR3 comprises 14 residues. The CDR3 bases are TGTGCCAGTGGGGCACAAACCGGGGACACTGAAGCTTTCTTT. It is translated as CASGAQTGDTEAFF.

This clonotype was recorded at least ten times. The chain links TRBV9 to TRBJ2-7; 7 nucleotides line up with TRBD1. The CDR3 has 13 residues. Germline CDR1 reads SGDLS; CDR2 reads YYNGEE. V trimming: 4 bases; J trimming: 9 bases; junction bases outside the gene matches: 10. The CDR3 sequence: CASSPETGSLQYF. CDR3 nucleotides: TGTGCCAGCAGCCCAGAGACAGGGTCGTTGCAGTACTTC.

This clonotype was detected many times. The chain joins TRBV3-1 to TRBJ2-5; TRBD1 might be the D (5 bases). The CDR3 totals 15 residues. CDR1 is LGHDT and CDR2 is YNNKEL in the germline V gene (reference sequence). Trimming took off 0 bases at V and 5 bases at J, with 13 bases between the two ends. In DNA, the CDR3 is TGTGCCAGCAGCCAAGAAAGGGGAATGACGGAGACCCAGTACTTC. It yields the protein CASSQERGMTETQYF.

This clonotype was found a few times. V usage is TRBV6-2 or TRBV6-3 and J usage is TRBJ2-1; 8 bases fit TRBD2. The CDR3 is made up of 10 amino acids. CDR1 and CDR2 from the germline V gene are MNHEY and SVGEGT. The trim removed 11 bases at V and 8 bases at J, leaving 2 bases unmatched. CDR3 nucleotide sequence: TGTGCCGCGGGGGGCTATGAGCAGTTCTTC. Amino acids: CAAGGYEQFF.

The chain joins TRBV14 to TRBJ2-5; D might be TRBD2 (5 bases). The CDR3 has 13 residues. Trimming cost V 1 base and J 2 bases, with 5 bases left between them. Germline V gene lookup returns CDR1 SGHDN and CDR2 FVKESK. CDR3 coding DNA: TGTGCCAGCAGCCAAGGGACTCAAGAGACCCAGTACTTC. Protein product: CASSQGTQETQYF. The variable domain in full, with the rest retrieved from reference TRBV14 and TRBJ2-5, is EAGVTQFPSHSVIEKGQTVTLRCDPISGHDNLYWYRRVMGKEIKFLLHFVKESKQDESGMPNNRFLAERTGGTYSTLKVQPAELEDSGVYFCASSQGTQETQYFGPGTRLLVL.

This clonotype was seen ten or more times. CDR3 sequence (DNA): TGTGCCAGCAGGCTATCCGGAAGTTCCACAGATACGCAGTATTTT. Translating it yields CASRLSGSSTDTQYF. The chain employs TRBV6-1 and TRBJ2-3; D is unclear. This CDR3 spans 15 amino acids. Deletions cut 6 bases from V and 2 bases from J, with 15 bases between. Per germline, CDR1 MNHNS and CDR2 SASEGT.

This clonotype was picked up a small number of times. This rearrangement joins TRBV5-1 to TRBJ1-1, with D uncertain. The CDR3 loop spans 14 amino acids. Germline V gene data show CDR1 as SGHRS and CDR2 as YFSETQ. Trimming removed 3 bases from V and 5 bases from J, with 14 bases in between. In DNA, the CDR3 is TGCGCCAGCAGCTACAAGGATGGGGAAACTGAAGCTTTCTTT. Amino acids: CASSYKDGETEAFF.